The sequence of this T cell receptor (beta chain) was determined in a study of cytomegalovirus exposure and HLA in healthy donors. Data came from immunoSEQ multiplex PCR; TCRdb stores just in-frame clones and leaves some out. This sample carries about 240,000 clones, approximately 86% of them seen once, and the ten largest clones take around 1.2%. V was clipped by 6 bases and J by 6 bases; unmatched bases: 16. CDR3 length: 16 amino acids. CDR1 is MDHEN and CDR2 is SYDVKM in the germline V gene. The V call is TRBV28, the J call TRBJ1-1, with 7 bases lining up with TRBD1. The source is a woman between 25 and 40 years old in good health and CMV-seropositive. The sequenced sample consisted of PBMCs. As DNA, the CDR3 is TGTGCCAGCAGACCCTCAAAATGGACAGGACAAGCTGAAGCTTTCTTT. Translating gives CASRPSKWTGQAEAFF.